This entry lists 27 T cell receptor beta chains sequenced from one sample in a study of siplizumab effects on memory and regulatory T cells. Method: immunoSEQ multiplex PCR; TCRdb's copy keeps in-frame clones and lacks some. The profile shows roughly 69,000 clones, roughly 83% of them singletons. Material for sequencing was memory CD4+ T cells sorted from blood. Source of these receptors: a human donor in good health.

The chain recombines TRBV14 with TRBJ2-7, with no clear D. Germline CDR1 and CDR2: SGHDN and FVKESK. CDR3 length: 15 residues. V was cut by 1 base and J by 3 bases, with 13 bases left in between. The CDR3 DNA follows: TGTGCCAGCAGCCAAGTCCCGCGCGCCCTCTACGAGCAGTACTTC. Translating gives CASSQVPRALYEQYF. Supplemented by reference TRBV14 and TRBJ2-7, the full variable domain reads EAGVTQFPSHSVIEKGQTVTLRCDPISGHDNLYWYRRVMGKEIKFLLHFVKESKQDESGMPNNRFLAERTGGTYSTLKVQPAELEDSGVYFCASSQVPRALYEQYFGPGTRLTVT.

The CDR3 DNA reads TGTGCCAGCAGCTCAGGGTGGGGGAACACTGAAGCTTTCTTT. Its protein is CASSSGWGNTEAFF. The J gene is TRBJ1-1, the V gene TRBV9; D may be TRBD1 (5 bases). Germline CDR1 reads SGDLS; CDR2 reads YYNGEE. V was cut by 4 bases and J by 1 base, with 11 bases left in between. The CDR3 sequence is 14 residues long.

J is TRBJ1-5 and V is TRBV4-1, with D tentatively TRBD1 (5 bases). Germline CDR1 is MGHRA and CDR2 is YSYEKL. There are 15 residues in the CDR3. The V end was cut by 3 bases, the J end by 1 base, with 10 bases between. The CDR3 sequence is CASSQRGVSNQPQHF. CDR3 coding DNA: TGCGCCAGCAGCCAGAGGGGAGTGAGCAATCAGCCCCAGCATTTT.

The rearrangement links TRBV5-6 to TRBJ2-3; 10 positions match TRBD2. The CDR3 has 18 residues. From germline, CDR1 is SGHDT and CDR2 YYEEEE. Trimming at V came to 4 bases and at J to 5 bases, leaving 16 bases not matched to a gene. The DNA for the CDR3 is TGTGCCAGCAGCCCCCCAAGAGGGCTAGCGGGAGCCCGAGATACGCAGTATTTT. Translating it yields CASSPPRGLAGARDTQYF.

The chain has TRBV27 and TRBJ1-2; 7 nucleotides line up with TRBD1. CDR3 length: 14 residues. Germline trimming cut 6 bases from V and 4 bases from J; bases unmatched to any gene: 8. The germline V gene has CDR1 MNHEY and CDR2 SMNVEV (reference sequence). The CDR3 DNA is TGTGCCAGCAGACCTTCCGGGACAGCCTATGGCTACACCTTC. Translated, it gives CASRPSGTAYGYTF.

V gene TRBV14 combines with J gene TRBJ2-3; D gene unclear. CDR1 SGHDN and CDR2 FVKESK come from the germline V gene. There are 16 residues in the CDR3. Trimming took off 2 bases at V and 0 bases at J, with 12 bases between the two ends. The CDR3 loop reads CASSQQQRASTDTQYF. CDR3 bases: TGTGCCAGCAGCCAACAACAGAGAGCTAGCACAGATACGCAGTATTTT.

This clone was picked up a small number of times. The chain joins TRBV11-2 to TRBJ2-1, with TRBD2 identical over 9 bases. The CDR3 contains 16 residues. V trimming: 5 bases; J trimming: 7 bases; junction bases outside the gene matches: 12. Germline V gene sequence: CDR1 SGHAT, CDR2 FQNNGV. CDR3 residues: CASSASGGKHNNEQFF. The CDR3 DNA reads as TGTGCCAGCAGCGCCAGCGGGGGGAAACACAATAATGAGCAGTTCTTC.

The V gene is TRBV4-1, the J gene TRBJ1-2; maybe TRBD1 (6 bases). The CDR3 totals 13 residues. Germline V gene lookup returns CDR1 MGHRA and CDR2 YSYEKL. V was shortened by 1 base and J by 8 bases, with 11 bases between the two germline ends. The CDR3: CASSQGDRWGYTF. CDR3 sequence (DNA): TGCGCCAGCAGCCAAGGAGACAGGTGGGGCTACACCTTC.

The chain joins TRBV19 to TRBJ2-2, with 7 bases aligning to TRBD1. Losses at the gene ends were 6 bases for V and 2 bases for J; bases not matched to a gene: 3. This CDR3 has 14 residues. Germline CDR1 LNHDA, CDR2 SQIVND (reference sequence). Here the CDR3 reads CASRGQRNTGELFF. DNA of the CDR3: TGTGCCAGTAGGGGACAGAGAAACACCGGGGAGCTGTTTTTT.

This rearrangement joins TRBV5-1 to TRBJ2-7; possibly TRBD1 for D (5 bases). V lost 4 bases and J lost 2, with 13 bases in between. The CDR3 extends over 14 amino acids. Germline V gives CDR1 SGHRS, CDR2 YFSETQ. In nucleotides, the CDR3 is TGCGCCAGCAGCCTACAGGTTACGACCTACGAGCAGTACTTC. It encodes CASSLQVTTYEQYF.

The chain carries TRBV6-5 and TRBJ1-1; unclear D gene. Germline V lookup: CDR1 MNHEY, CDR2 SVGAGI. V was trimmed by 3 bases and J by 7 bases, leaving 12 bases between them. This CDR3 region has 13 residues. In DNA, the CDR3 is TGTGCCAGCAGTTATCATGGCGGGGTTGAAGCTTTCTTT. Translating gives CASSYHGGVEAFF.

This clone came up a few times. V gene TRBV19 combines with J gene TRBJ2-1, with a tentative D call TRBD2 (5 bases). V was trimmed by 7 bases and J by 1 base, leaving 14 bases between them. This CDR3 has 15 residues. Per germline, CDR1 LNHDA and CDR2 SQIVND (reference sequence). The CDR3 is CASTPADLSYNEQFF. The CDR3 nucleotides read TGTGCCAGTACCCCAGCGGACTTATCCTACAATGAGCAGTTCTTC.

This clone occurred once. The chain joins TRBV5-6 to TRBJ1-4; D uncertain. Germline V gene sequence: CDR1 SGHDT, CDR2 YYEEEE. The V end was cut by 0 bases, the J end by 8 bases, with 8 bases between. The CDR3 is 13 residues long. The CDR3 region is CASSLEFGEKLFF. In nucleotides, the CDR3 is TGTGCCAGCAGCTTGGAGTTTGGGGAAAAACTGTTTTTT.

This chain uses TRBV5-1 with TRBJ2-5, with D unresolved. CDR1 is SGHRS and CDR2 is YFSETQ in the germline V gene. There are 14 residues in the CDR3. V gave up 0 bases and J gave up 0 bases, with 6 bases separating them. The CDR3 nucleotides read TGCGCCAGCAGCTTGGAAAGGTACCAAGAGACCCAGTACTTC. Its protein product is CASSLERYQETQYF.

The chain joins TRBV19 to TRBJ1-2, with D perhaps TRBD1 (5 bases). V was shortened by 1 base and J by 8 bases, with 14 bases between the two germline ends. The CDR3 is 14 residues long. Germline V gene lookup returns CDR1 LNHDA and CDR2 SQIVND (reference sequence). CDR3 sequence: CASSIVGRDLGYTF. CDR3 DNA: TGTGCCAGTAGTATAGTGGGGCGCGACTTGGGCTACACCTTC.

The chain recombines TRBV29-1 with TRBJ1-1, with D maybe TRBD1 (5 bases). The V end lost 5 bases, the J end lost 13 bases, and 20 bases lay between the germline ends. The germline V gene encodes CDR1 SQVTM and CDR2 ANQGSEA. CDR3 length: 12 amino acids. CDR3 in DNA: TGCAGCGTTCGACGGGGAGACGCGGGGGTTTTCTTT. It specifies CSVRRGDAGVFF.

V is TRBV11-1 and J is TRBJ1-3, with D unresolved. With 1 base removed from V and 2 bases from J, the gap between germline ends came to 3 bases. There are 13 residues in the CDR3. CDR1 and CDR2 from the germline V gene are SGHAT and FQDESV (reference sequence). CDR3 in DNA: TGTGCCAGCAGCTTAGATACTGGAAACACCATATATTTT. This translates into CASSLDTGNTIYF.

The chain has TRBV27 and TRBJ1-1; D ambiguous. The CDR3 is 14 residues long. Germline V gene sequence: CDR1 MNHEY, CDR2 SMNVEV (reference sequence). V was cut by 10 bases and J by 1 base, with 16 bases left in between. The CDR3 bases are TGTGCCACCCGCACGGGTGTTGGGAACACTGAAGCTTTCTTT. Its translation is CATRTGVGNTEAFF.

The chain is built from TRBV21-1 and TRBJ2-6; the D segment call TRBD1 is taken from the table without a DNA check. TRBV21-1 is deemed a pseudogene. This CDR3 contains 18 residues. CDR3 DNA sequence: TGTGCCAGCAGCATCGCCGGGACAGGTCGTACGGCGGCCAACGTCCTGACTTTC. Protein: CASSIAGTGRTAANVLTF.

The chain couples TRBV11-2 to TRBJ2-1; 12 bases align to TRBD2. Germline CDR1 is SGHAT and CDR2 is FQNNGV. With V trimmed by 5 bases and J by 8 bases, 10 bases remained unmatched. CDR3 length: 16 residues. Written as DNA, the CDR3 is TGTGCCAGCAGCGGTAGTTTACTAGCGGGGGGCTATGAGCAGTTCTTC. Amino acids: CASSGSLLAGGYEQFF.

The chain couples TRBV25-1 to TRBJ1-4; maybe TRBD1 (5 bases). V gave up 6 bases and J gave up 8 bases, with 13 bases separating them. This CDR3 has 13 residues. CDR1 is MGHDK, CDR2 SYGVNS, per germline. The CDR3 here is CASRRQGGEKLFF. The CDR3 DNA reads as TGTGCCAGCAGGAGGCAGGGAGGGGAAAAACTGTTTTTT.

This sequence joins TRBV7-3 and TRBJ2-2; possibly TRBD2 for D (5 bases). Trimming removed 4 bases from V and 1 base from J, with 13 bases in between. The CDR3 runs 16 residues. CDR1 and CDR2 from the germline V gene are SGHTA and FQGTGA. The CDR3 is CASSSYSGRNTGELFF. The CDR3 nucleotides are TGTGCCAGCAGCTCCTACTCGGGGAGGAACACCGGGGAGCTGTTTTTT.

The chain links TRBV19 to TRBJ2-3, with D hard to call. In germline, CDR1 is LNHDA, CDR2 SQIVND (reference sequence). This CDR3 is 14 amino acids long. Trimming removed 3 bases at V and 2 bases at J, with 9 bases between. The CDR3 DNA follows: TGTGCCAGTAGTATTCGACTTTTCACAGATACGCAGTATTTT. Translated, it gives CASSIRLFTDTQYF.

This clone appeared a few times. The rearrangement links TRBV11-1 to TRBJ2-3, with 7 bases matching TRBD1. With 1 base clipped from V and 4 bases from J, the junction kept 5 bases outside the gene matches. The germline V gene encodes CDR1 SGHAT and CDR2 FQDESV (reference sequence). This CDR3 contains 15 residues. The CDR3 sequence is CASSLVRGRSDTQYF. The DNA of the CDR3 is TGTGCCAGCAGCTTAGTAAGGGGGCGTTCAGATACGCAGTATTTT.

V is TRBV7-9 and J is TRBJ2-5; 7 positions match TRBD1. The DNA matches TRBJ2-7 better at its end, which makes the J call doubtful. Per the germline V gene, CDR1 is SEHNR and CDR2 is FQNEAQ (reference sequence). The CDR3 runs 15 residues. The CDR3 loop is CASSFQDRSSYEQYF. In DNA, the CDR3 is TGTGCCAGCAGCTTCCAGGACAGGAGCTCCTACGAGCAGTACTTC.

The rearrangement joins TRBV6-6 to TRBJ2-7; possibly TRBD2 for D (6 bases). Trimming pared 7 bases from V and 7 bases from J, leaving 26 bases between. CDR1 is MNHNY, CDR2 SVGAGI, per germline (reference sequence). This CDR3 comprises 16 residues. CDR3 region: CASTSAGFGGPGEQYF. The CDR3 nucleotides read TGTGCCAGCACCTCCGCCGGATTCGGAGGGCCGGGAGAGCAGTACTTC.

The chain links TRBV6-5 to TRBJ2-1, with TRBD2 matching 8 bases. The V and J ends lost 5 bases and 5 bases, in that order; junction bases with no gene match: 5. Germline CDR1 and CDR2: MNHEY and SVGAGI. This CDR3 comprises 14 residues. DNA of the CDR3: TGTGCCAGCAGTACGGGGACTAGAAACAATGAGCAGTTCTTC. Translating it yields CASSTGTRNNEQFF.